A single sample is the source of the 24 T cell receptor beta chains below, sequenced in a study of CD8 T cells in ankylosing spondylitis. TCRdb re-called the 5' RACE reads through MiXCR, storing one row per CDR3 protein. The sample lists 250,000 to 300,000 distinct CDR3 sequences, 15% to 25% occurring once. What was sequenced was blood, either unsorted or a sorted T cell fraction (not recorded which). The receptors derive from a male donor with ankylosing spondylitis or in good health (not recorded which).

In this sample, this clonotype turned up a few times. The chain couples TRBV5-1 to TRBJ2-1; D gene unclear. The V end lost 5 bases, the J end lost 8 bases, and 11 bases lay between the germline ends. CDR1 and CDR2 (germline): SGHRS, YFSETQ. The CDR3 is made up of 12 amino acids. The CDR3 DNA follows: TGCGCCAGCAGAGGTGCGGTGGATGAGCAGTTCTTC. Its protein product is CASRGAVDEQFF. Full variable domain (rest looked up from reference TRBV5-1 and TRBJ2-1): KAGVTQTPRYLIKTRGQQVTLSCSPISGHRSVSWYQQTPGQGLQFLFEYFSETQRNKGNFPGRFSGRQFSNSRSEMNVSTLELGDSALYLCASRGAVDEQFFGPGTRLTVL.

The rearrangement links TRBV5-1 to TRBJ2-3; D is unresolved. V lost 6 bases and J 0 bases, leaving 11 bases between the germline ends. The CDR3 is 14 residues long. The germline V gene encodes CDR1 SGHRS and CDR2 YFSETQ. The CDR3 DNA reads TGCGCCAGCATGGGCTCCTCTAGCACAGATACGCAGTATTTT. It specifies CASMGSSSTDTQYF.

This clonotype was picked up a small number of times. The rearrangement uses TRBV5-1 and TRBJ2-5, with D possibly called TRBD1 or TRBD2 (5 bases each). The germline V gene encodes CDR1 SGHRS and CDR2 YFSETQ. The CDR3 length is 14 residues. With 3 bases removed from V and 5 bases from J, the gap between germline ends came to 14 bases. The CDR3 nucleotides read TGCGCCAGCAGCTCCTCCGGGACGCAGGAGACCCAGTACTTC. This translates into CASSSSGTQETQYF.

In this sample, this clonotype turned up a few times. The CDR3 sequence is CASSPTSGRLETQYF. The CDR3 DNA sequence: TGCGCCAGCAGCCCGACTAGCGGGAGGTTGGAGACCCAGTACTTC. The chain is built from TRBV10-2 and TRBJ2-5; 13 bases line up with TRBD2. Per germline, CDR1 WSHSY and CDR2 SAAADI. The length of the CDR3 is 15 residues. After removal of 6 bases from V and 5 bases from J, the junction contained 6 bases not matched to a gene.

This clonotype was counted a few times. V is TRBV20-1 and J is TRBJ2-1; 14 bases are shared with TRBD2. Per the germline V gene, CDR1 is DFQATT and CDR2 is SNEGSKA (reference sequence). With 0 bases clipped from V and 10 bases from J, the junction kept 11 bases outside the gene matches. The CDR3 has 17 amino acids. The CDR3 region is CSARDLGLAGGWTEQFF. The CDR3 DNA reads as TGCAGTGCTAGAGACCTAGGACTAGCGGGAGGCTGGACGGAGCAGTTCTTC.

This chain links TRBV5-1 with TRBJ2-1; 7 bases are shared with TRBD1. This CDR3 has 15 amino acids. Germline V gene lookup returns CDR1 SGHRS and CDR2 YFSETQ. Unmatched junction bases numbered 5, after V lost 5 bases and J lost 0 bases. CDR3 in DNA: TGCGCCAGCAGAGTACGGGACAGCTCCTACAATGAGCAGTTCTTC. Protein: CASRVRDSSYNEQFF.

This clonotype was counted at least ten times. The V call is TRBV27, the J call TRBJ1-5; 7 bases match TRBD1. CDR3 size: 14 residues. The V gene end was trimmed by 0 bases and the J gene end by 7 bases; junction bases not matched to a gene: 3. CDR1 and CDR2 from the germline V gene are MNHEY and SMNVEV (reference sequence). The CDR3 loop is CASSLSGGRQPQHF. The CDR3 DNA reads TGTGCCAGCAGTTTATCAGGGGGCCGGCAGCCCCAGCATTTT.

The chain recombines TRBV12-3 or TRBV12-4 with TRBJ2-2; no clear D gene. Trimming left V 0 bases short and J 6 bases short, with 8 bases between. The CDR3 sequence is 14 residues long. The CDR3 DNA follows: TGTGCCAGCAGTTTAGCTCGAACATCCGGGGAGCTGTTTTTT. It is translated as CASSLARTSGELFF.

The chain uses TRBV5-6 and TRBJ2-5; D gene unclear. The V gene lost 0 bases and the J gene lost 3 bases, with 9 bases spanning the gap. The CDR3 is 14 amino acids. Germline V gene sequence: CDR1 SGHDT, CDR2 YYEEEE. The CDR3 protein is CASSLASLKETQYF. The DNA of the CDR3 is TGTGCCAGCAGCTTGGCTTCCTTAAAAGAGACCCAGTACTTC.

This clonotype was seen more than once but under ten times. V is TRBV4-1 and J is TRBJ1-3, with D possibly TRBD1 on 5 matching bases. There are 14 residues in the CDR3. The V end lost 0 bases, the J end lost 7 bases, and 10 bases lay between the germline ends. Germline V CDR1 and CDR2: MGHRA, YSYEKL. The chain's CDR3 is CASSQDEGRNTIYF. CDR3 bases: TGCGCCAGCAGCCAAGACGAGGGGCGGAACACCATATATTTT.

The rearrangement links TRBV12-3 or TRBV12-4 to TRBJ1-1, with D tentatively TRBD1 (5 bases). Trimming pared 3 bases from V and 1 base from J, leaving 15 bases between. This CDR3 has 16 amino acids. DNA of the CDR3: TGTGCCAGCAGTTTTGGCTCAGGGAGGGGGAACACTGAAGCTTTCTTT. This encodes CASSFGSGRGNTEAFF.

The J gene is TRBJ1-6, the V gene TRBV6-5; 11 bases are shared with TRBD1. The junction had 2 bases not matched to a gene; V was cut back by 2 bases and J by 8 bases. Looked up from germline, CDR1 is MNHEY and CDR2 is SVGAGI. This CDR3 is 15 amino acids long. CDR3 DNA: TGTGCCAGCAGTTACAGGGACAGGGGGGATTCACCCCTCCACTTT. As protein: CASSYRDRGDSPLHF.

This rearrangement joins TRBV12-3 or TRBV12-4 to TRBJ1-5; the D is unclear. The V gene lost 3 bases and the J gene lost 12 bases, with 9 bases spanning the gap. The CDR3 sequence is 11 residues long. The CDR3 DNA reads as TGTGCCAGCAGTTTGGGCCGGGACCAGCATTTT. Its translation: CASSLGRDQHF.

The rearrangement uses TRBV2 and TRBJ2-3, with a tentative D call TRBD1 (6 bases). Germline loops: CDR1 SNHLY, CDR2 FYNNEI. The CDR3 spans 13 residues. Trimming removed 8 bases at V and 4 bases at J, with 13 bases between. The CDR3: CASVSGGPDTQYF. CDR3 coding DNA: TGTGCCAGCGTCTCTGGGGGCCCAGATACGCAGTATTTT.

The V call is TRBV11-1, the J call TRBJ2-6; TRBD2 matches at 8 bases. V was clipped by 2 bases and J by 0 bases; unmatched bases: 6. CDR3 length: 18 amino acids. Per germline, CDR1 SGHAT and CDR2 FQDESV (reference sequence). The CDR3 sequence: CASSLTAGVNSGANVLTF. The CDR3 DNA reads TGTGCCAGCAGCTTAACAGCGGGGGTAAACTCTGGGGCCAACGTCCTGACTTTC. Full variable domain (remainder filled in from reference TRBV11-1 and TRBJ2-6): EAEVAQSPRYKITEKSQAVAFWCDPISGHATLYWYRQILGQGPELLVQFQDESVVDDSQLPKDRFSAERLKGVDSTLKIQPAELGDSAMYLCASSLTAGVNSGANVLTFGAGSRLTVL.

For the CDR3, the DNA is TGTGCCAGCAGTGACCTGGACAGCTTAGAAGAGACCCAGTACTTC. This codes for CASSDLDSLEETQYF. The J gene is TRBJ2-5, the V gene TRBV6-1, with a weak D call TRBD1 (6 bases). Trimming stripped 3 bases from V and 3 bases from J, with 14 bases between. Per the germline V gene, CDR1 is MNHNS and CDR2 is SASEGT. The CDR3 is made up of 15 amino acids.

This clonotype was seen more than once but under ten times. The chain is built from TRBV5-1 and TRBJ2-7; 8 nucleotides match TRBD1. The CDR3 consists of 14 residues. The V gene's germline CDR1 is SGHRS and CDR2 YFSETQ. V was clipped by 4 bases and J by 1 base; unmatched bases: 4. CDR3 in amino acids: CASSPGDRSYEQYV. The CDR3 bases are TGCGCCAGCAGCCCAGGGGACAGGTCCTACGAGCAGTACGTC.

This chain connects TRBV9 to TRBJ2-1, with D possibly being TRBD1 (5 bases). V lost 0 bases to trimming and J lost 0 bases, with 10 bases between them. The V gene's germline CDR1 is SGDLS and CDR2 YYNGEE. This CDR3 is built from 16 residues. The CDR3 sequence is CASSVEGVSSYNEQFF. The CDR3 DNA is TGTGCCAGCAGCGTAGAAGGGGTATCCTCCTACAATGAGCAGTTCTTC.

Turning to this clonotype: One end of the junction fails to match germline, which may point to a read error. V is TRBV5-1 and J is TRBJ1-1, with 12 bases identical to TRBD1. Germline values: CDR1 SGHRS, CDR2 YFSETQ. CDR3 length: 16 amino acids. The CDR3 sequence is CATSRDRGLGNTEAFF. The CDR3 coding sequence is TGCGCCACCAGCCGGGACAGGGGGCTTGGGAACACTGAAGCTTTCTTT.

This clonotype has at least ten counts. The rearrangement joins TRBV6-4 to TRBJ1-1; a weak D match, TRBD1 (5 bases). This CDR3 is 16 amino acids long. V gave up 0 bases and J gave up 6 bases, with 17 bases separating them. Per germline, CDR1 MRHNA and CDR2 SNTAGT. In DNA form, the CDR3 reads TGTGCCAGCAGTGACTCCGCGGACGGGGGAAAGGCTGAAGCTTTCTTT. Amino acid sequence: CASSDSADGGKAEAFF.

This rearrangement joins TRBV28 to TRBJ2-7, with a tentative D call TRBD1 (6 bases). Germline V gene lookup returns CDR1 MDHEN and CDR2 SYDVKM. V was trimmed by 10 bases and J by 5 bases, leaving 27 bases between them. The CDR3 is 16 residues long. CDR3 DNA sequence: TGTGCCACCCTTCTAGGTGGGGACACCCTGAGTGACGAGCAGTACGTC. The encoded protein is CATLLGGDTLSDEQYV.

The CDR3 region has the DNA TGTGCCAGCAGCCCTCAGGGGAGGGGAGATGGCAATCAGCCCCAGCATTTT. This sequence encodes CASSPQGRGDGNQPQHF. The V gene is TRBV27, the J gene TRBJ1-5; a weak D match, TRBD1 (6 bases). The length of the CDR3 is 17 residues. The germline gives CDR1 MNHEY, CDR2 SMNVEV (reference sequence). V was trimmed by 6 bases and J by 2 bases, leaving 20 bases between them.

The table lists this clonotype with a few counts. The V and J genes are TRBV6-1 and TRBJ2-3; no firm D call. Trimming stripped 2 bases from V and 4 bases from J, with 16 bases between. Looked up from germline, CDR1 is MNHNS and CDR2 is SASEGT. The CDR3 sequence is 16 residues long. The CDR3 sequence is CASSESAFRGADTQYF. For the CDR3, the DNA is TGTGCCAGCAGTGAATCCGCTTTCCGAGGAGCAGATACGCAGTATTTT.

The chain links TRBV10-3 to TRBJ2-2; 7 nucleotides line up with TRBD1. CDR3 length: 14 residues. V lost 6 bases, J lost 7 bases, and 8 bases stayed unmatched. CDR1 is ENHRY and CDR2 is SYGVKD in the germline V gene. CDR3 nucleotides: TGTGCCATCAGGACCGACAGGGTCGGCGGGGAGCTGTTTTTT. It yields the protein CAIRTDRVGGELFF.